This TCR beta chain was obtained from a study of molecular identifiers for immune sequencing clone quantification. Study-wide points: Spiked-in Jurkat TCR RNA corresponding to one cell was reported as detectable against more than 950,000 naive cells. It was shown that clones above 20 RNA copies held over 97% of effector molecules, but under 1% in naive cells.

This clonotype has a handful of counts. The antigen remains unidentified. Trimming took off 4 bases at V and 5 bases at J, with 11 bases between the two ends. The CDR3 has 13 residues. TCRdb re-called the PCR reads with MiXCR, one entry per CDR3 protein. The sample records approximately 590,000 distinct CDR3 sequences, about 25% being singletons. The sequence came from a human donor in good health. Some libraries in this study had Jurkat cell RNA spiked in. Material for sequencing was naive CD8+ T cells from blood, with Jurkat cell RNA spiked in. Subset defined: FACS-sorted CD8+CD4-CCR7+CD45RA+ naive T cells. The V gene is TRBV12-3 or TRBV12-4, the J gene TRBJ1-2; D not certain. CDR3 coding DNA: TGTGCCAGCAGTTCTCAGGCAGTGTATGGCTACACCTTC. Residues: CASSSQAVYGYTF.